The present TCR beta chain was sequenced within a study of T-cell reconstitution after alpha-beta-depleted transplantation in children. During its preparation, the TCRbeta library received unique molecular identifiers. TCRdb re-called the PCR reads with MiXCR, one entry per CDR3 protein. The sample includes approximately 200,000 distinct CDR3 sequences, approximately 14% of them seen just once. The CDR3 consists of 15 residues. CDR1 MDHEN and CDR2 SYDVKM come from the germline V gene. With 7 bases clipped from V and 5 bases from J, the junction kept 10 bases outside the gene matches. This sequence was found in a human donor who donated a stem cell graft to a child with acute lymphoblastic leukemia. The chain combines TRBV28 with TRBJ1-5; TRBD1 matches 8 bases. The sequences come from PBMCs from the stem cell graft donor, collected from the stem cell graft. The CDR3: CASILDRGAYQPQHF. The CDR3 nucleotides read TGTGCCAGCATCCTTGACAGGGGAGCGTATCAGCCCCAGCATTTT.